The clone carrying this T cell receptor beta chain was found a few times. This entry comes from a study of OX40 agonist ivuxolimab in advanced cancers. Germline values: CDR1 SGHRS, CDR2 YFSETQ. The junction had 7 bases not matched to a gene; V was cut back by 3 bases and J by 2 bases. The CDR3 is 15 amino acids. Sequencing was performed with immunoSEQ multiplex PCR; in TCRdb, only in-frame clones are kept and a portion is missing. This sample has 100,000 to 150,000 clones, with approximately 90% found just once. This sample comprised CD4+ or CD8+ T cells sorted from blood, obtained in a trial of the OX40 agonist ivuxolimab. The sequence came from an adult with an advanced solid tumor such as melanoma, head and neck, liver or kidney cancer. The chain recombines TRBV5-1 with TRBJ1-2; 7 positions match TRBD1. CDR3 sequence reads: CASSSGTVQNYGYTF. The CDR3 nucleotides are TGCGCCAGCAGCTCCGGGACAGTCCAAAACTATGGCTACACCTTC.